The 22 T cell receptor beta chains in this list originate from one sample, sequenced in a study of shared clonotypes between healthy human individuals. The assay was immunoSEQ multiplex PCR, and TCRdb's table has in-frame clones only and misses some. In the table there are over 850,000 clones, around 78% of which are singletons. The sequencing input was memory CD4+ T cells from PBMCs. Subset in this sample: CD45RA-negative fraction. Receptors were obtained from a man aged 18 to 29 in good health. Some clones in this sample may be carry-over from other donors' samples.

The rearrangement uses TRBV25-1 and TRBJ2-6, with a weak D call TRBD1 (5 bases). V was shortened by 5 bases and J by 5 bases, with 19 bases between the two germline ends. CDR1 and CDR2 from the germline V gene are MGHDK and SYGVNS. This CDR3 has 17 amino acids. The CDR3 region is CASSWFGGQSRANVLTF. CDR3 nucleotide sequence: TGTGCCAGCAGTTGGTTCGGTGGACAAAGTCGGGCCAACGTCCTGACTTTC. Drawing the rest from reference TRBV25-1 and TRBJ2-6, the complete variable domain is EADIYQTPRYLVIGTGKKITLECSQTMGHDKMYWYQQDPGMELHLIHYSYGVNSTEKGDLSSESTVSRIRTEHFPLTLESARPSHTSQYLCASSWFGGQSRANVLTFGAGSRLTVL.

This clone was counted ten times or more. The chain combines TRBV6-5 with TRBJ1-2, with 7 bases matching TRBD1. The CDR3 has 15 amino acids. V was pared by 4 bases and J by 1 base, with 6 bases of the junction left unmatched. CDR1 and CDR2 from the germline V gene are MNHEY and SVGAGI. DNA for the CDR3: TGTGCCAGCAGTTCGACAGGGTCGCATAACTATGGCTACACCTTC. Translated: CASSSTGSHNYGYTF.

The chain has TRBV5-8 and TRBJ1-2; 8 bases match TRBD1. Per germline, CDR1 SGHTS and CDR2 YDEGEE. Unmatched junction bases numbered 2, after V lost 4 bases and J lost 3 bases. The CDR3 is 13 residues long. The CDR3 spells CASSRTGYYGYTF. The CDR3 DNA reads as TGTGCCAGCAGCCGGACAGGGTACTATGGCTACACCTTC.

This chain connects TRBV4-1 to TRBJ2-2; 8 nucleotides agree with TRBD2. The CDR3 has 17 residues. J gave up 6 bases and V 3 bases, and 12 bases lay outside the gene matches. CDR1 and CDR2 (germline): MGHRA, YSYEKL. The CDR3 spells CASSHPSEREYPGELFF. The CDR3 nucleotides read TGCGCCAGCAGCCATCCCTCGGAGCGGGAGTACCCCGGGGAGCTGTTTTTT.

In the case of this clone: Being one base from a much bigger clone, this may be a read error. The chain recombines TRBV20-1 with TRBJ2-5; no clear D. The CDR3 contains 11 residues. Germline V gene data show CDR1 as DFQATT and CDR2 as SNEGSKA (reference sequence). The DNA of the CDR3 is TGCAGCGGACGGTTAGGAGAGACCCAGTACTTC. Protein: CSGRLGETQYF.

This chain connects TRBV27 to TRBJ2-1; the D gene is possibly TRBD1 (6 bases). Trimming left V 5 bases short and J 6 bases short, with 11 bases between. From germline, CDR1 is MNHEY and CDR2 SMNVEV (reference sequence). The CDR3 is 13 residues long. As DNA, the CDR3 is TGTGCCAGCAGTACCCTACAGGGCAATGAGCAGTTCTTC. This translates into CASSTLQGNEQFF.

The chain links TRBV4-3 to TRBJ1-1; D not certain. V lost 0 bases, J lost 11 bases, and 10 bases lay in between. Germline V gene sequence: CDR1 LGHNA, CDR2 YSLEER. The CDR3 loop spans 12 amino acids. The CDR3 reads CASSQEGGLAFF. CDR3 DNA: TGCGCCAGCAGCCAAGAAGGTGGGTTGGCTTTCTTT.

This clone was seen a few times. The chain employs TRBV27 and TRBJ2-3; the match to TRBD2 covers 8 bases. V gave up 1 base and J gave up 3 bases; unmatched junction bases: 9. CDR1 is MNHEY and CDR2 is SMNVEV in the germline V gene (reference sequence). The CDR3 contains 17 residues. The CDR3 DNA follows: TGTGCCAGCAGTTTATTGGGGAGCGGGAGAGGAACAGATACGCAGTATTTT. This translates into CASSLLGSGRGTDTQYF.

The chain employs TRBV4-3 and TRBJ1-5; D is perhaps TRBD1 (5 bases). This CDR3 comprises 16 residues. The germline gives CDR1 LGHNA, CDR2 YSLEER. The V end was cut by 0 bases, the J end by 6 bases, with 15 bases between. The CDR3 DNA follows: TGCGCCAGCAGCCAAGAACTGGGGGTTGTAATTCAGCCCCAGCATTTT. This sequence encodes CASSQELGVVIQPQHF.

J is TRBJ2-3 and V is TRBV9; D gene ambiguous. The length of the CDR3 is 14 residues. From germline, CDR1 is SGDLS and CDR2 YYNGEE. The ends were cut back, 0 bases at V and 0 bases at J, with 5 bases in the middle. CDR3 bases: TGTGCCAGCAGCGTAGGACCTAGCACAGATACGCAGTATTTT. Translation gives CASSVGPSTDTQYF.

The chain employs TRBV6-6 and TRBJ2-7, with D perhaps matching TRBD1 or TRBD2 (5 bases each). The germline gives CDR1 MNHNY, CDR2 SVGAGI (reference sequence). This CDR3 is 13 amino acids long. V lost 6 bases, J lost 2 bases, and 11 bases lay in between. The CDR3 coding sequence is TGTGCCAGCAGCCGGGACGACACCTACGAGCAGTACTTC. It codes for CASSRDDTYEQYF.

The V and J genes are TRBV5-1 and TRBJ2-3, with D possibly being TRBD1 or TRBD2 (6 bases each). CDR1 SGHRS and CDR2 YFSETQ come from the germline V gene. Trimming left V 1 base short and J 0 bases short, with 12 bases between. The CDR3 is made up of 16 amino acids. Written as DNA, the CDR3 is TGCGCCAGCAGCTTGAACGGGGGCCGGAGCACAGATACGCAGTATTTT. Protein sequence: CASSLNGGRSTDTQYF.

The chain carries TRBV7-2 and TRBJ2-1; 10 bases line up with TRBD2. Per germline, CDR1 SGHTA and CDR2 FQGNSA. The V and J ends lost 5 bases and 3 bases, in that order; junction bases with no gene match: 7. CDR3 size: 16 residues. The CDR3 region is CASSKVSGRNYNEQFF. The CDR3 nucleotides read TGTGCCAGCAGCAAAGTTAGCGGGAGGAACTACAATGAGCAGTTCTTC.

This chain joins TRBV6-6 and TRBJ2-1; 8 bases align to TRBD2. The CDR3 is made up of 16 amino acids. The trim removed 6 bases at V and 3 bases at J, leaving 10 bases unmatched. Germline V gene lookup returns CDR1 MNHNY and CDR2 SVGAGI (reference sequence). As DNA, the CDR3 is TGTGCCAGCAGACTGGGGCTAGCGGGTGACTACAATGAGCAGTTCTTC. Its translation is CASRLGLAGDYNEQFF.

V gene TRBV28 combines with J gene TRBJ1-2, with D possibly TRBD1 on 5 matching bases. CDR1 and CDR2 from the germline V gene are MDHEN and SYDVKM. The CDR3 has 14 residues. V was trimmed by 5 bases and J by 6 bases, leaving 16 bases between them. The CDR3 sequence is CASSGTGSWNGYTF. DNA of the CDR3: TGTGCCAGCAGTGGGACCGGTTCCTGGAATGGCTACACCTTC.

Comments on this clone: The sample contains more than one DNA sequence encoding this CDR3. The chain employs TRBV2 and TRBJ2-3, with D uncertain. Germline V lookup: CDR1 SNHLY, CDR2 FYNNEI. The CDR3 contains 14 residues. V lost 6 bases, J lost 2 bases, and 12 bases lay in between. The CDR3 sequence is CASSLILSTDTQYF. The CDR3 nucleotides read TGTGCCAGCAGCCTTATCTTGTCCACAGATACGCAGTATTTT.

This clone was seen once. The J gene is TRBJ1-5, the V gene TRBV14, with 8 bases that match TRBD1. The CDR3 runs to 15 residues. V trimming: 1 base; J trimming: 5 bases; junction bases outside the gene matches: 4. Per the germline V gene, CDR1 is SGHDN and CDR2 is FVKESK. The chain's CDR3 is CASSQGPGGYQPQHF. As DNA, the CDR3 is TGTGCCAGCAGCCAAGGCCCAGGGGGCTATCAGCCCCAGCATTTT.

The rearrangement uses TRBV11-2 and TRBJ2-2, with D perhaps matching TRBD1 or TRBD2 (5 bases each). The CDR3 has 13 amino acids. Germline V gene data show CDR1 as SGHAT and CDR2 as FQNNGV. The ends were cut back, 8 bases at V and 5 bases at J, with 12 bases in the middle. The CDR3 reads CASGDLFTGELFF. In DNA form, the CDR3 reads TGTGCCAGCGGGGACCTGTTTACCGGGGAGCTGTTTTTT.

V is TRBV6-6 and J is TRBJ2-7; D is ambiguous. Looked up from germline, CDR1 is MNHNY and CDR2 is SVGAGI (reference sequence). The CDR3 totals 11 residues. V lost 6 bases to trimming and J lost 12 bases, with 15 bases between them. The CDR3 DNA sequence: TGTGCCAGCAGCCCCCGGGTTCGTCGGTACTTC. Its protein product is CASSPRVRRYF.

As concerns this clone: Other nucleotide sequences in the sample specify the same CDR3. This sequence joins TRBV5-6 and TRBJ2-5; no clear D. Per germline, CDR1 SGHDT and CDR2 YYEEEE. V was trimmed by 2 bases and J by 5 bases, leaving 4 bases between them. This CDR3 is built from 11 residues. CDR3 residues: CASSLRETQYF. Written as DNA, the CDR3 is TGTGCCAGCAGCTTACGCGAGACCCAGTACTTC. The full variable domain, completed using reference TRBV5-6 and TRBJ2-5, is DAGVTQSPTHLIKTRGQQVTLRCSPKSGHDTVSWYQQALGQGPQFIFQYYEEEERQRGNFPDRFSGHQFPNYSSELNVNALLLGDSALYLCASSLRETQYFGPGTRLLVL.

The rearrangement uses TRBV23-1 and TRBJ2-7; D not resolved. TRBV23-1 is assigned to the ORF class and has an uncertain function. There are 15 residues in the CDR3. The ends were cut back, 8 bases at V and 5 bases at J, with 22 bases in the middle. CDR3 sequence (DNA): TGCGCCAGCCGAACCATACCGGGCCAGGCCCACGAGCAGTACTTC. Translated, it gives CASRTIPGQAHEQYF.

V and J are TRBV7-9 and TRBJ1-6; 9 nucleotides match TRBD1. The CDR3 runs to 16 residues. Germline V gene sequence: CDR1 SEHNR, CDR2 FQNEAQ (reference sequence). V gave up 4 bases and J gave up 6 bases; unmatched junction bases: 7. The CDR3 region is CASSSGQGSPNSPLHF. The CDR3 nucleotides read TGTGCCAGCAGCTCGGGACAGGGTAGCCCTAATTCACCCCTCCACTTT.